Below are 12 T cell receptor beta chains sequenced from a single sample in a study of CD8 T cells in Susac syndrome. Random hexamers were used to reverse transcribe 0.5 to 1 ug of RNA. TCRdb itself ran the immunoSEQ multiplex PCR reads through MiXCR, one entry per CDR3 protein. In the table there are about 400,000 distinct CDR3 sequences, 75% to 90% of which are singletons. The material sequenced was CD8+ T cells from PBMCs. The receptors stem from a human donor with multiple sclerosis.

This chain connects TRBV19 to TRBJ1-2, with 9 bases fitting TRBD1. The CDR3 contains 15 residues. After removal of 4 bases from V and 4 bases from J, the junction contained 7 bases not matched to a gene. Germline V lookup: CDR1 LNHDA, CDR2 SQIVND (reference sequence). In DNA, the CDR3 is TGTGCCAGTAGTAACCCCACAGGGGGCCTCTATGGCTACACCTTC. Translation: CASSNPTGGLYGYTF.

This chain links TRBV19 with TRBJ2-1, with 7 bases that match TRBD2. CDR1 and CDR2 (germline): LNHDA, SQIVND (reference sequence). The CDR3 totals 13 residues. Trimming at V came to 1 base and at J to 9 bases, leaving 3 bases not matched to a gene. The chain's CDR3 is CASSIASGGEQFF. DNA for the CDR3: TGTGCCAGTAGTATAGCTAGCGGCGGTGAGCAGTTCTTC. The entire variable domain, with the rest obtained from reference TRBV19 and TRBJ2-1, is as follows: DGGITQSPKYLFRKEGQNVTLSCEQNLNHDAMYWYRQDPGQGLRLIYYSQIVNDFQKGDIAEGYSVSREKKESFPLTVTSAQKNPTAFYLCASSIASGGEQFFGPGTRLTVL.

The V call is TRBV24-1, the J call TRBJ2-1, with D unresolved. V was clipped by 9 bases and J by 7 bases, with 9 bases between them. Germline loops: CDR1 KGHDR, CDR2 SFDVKD. The CDR3 is 11 amino acids. CDR3 nucleotide sequence: TGTGCCACCGCGTCCGGGAATGAGCAGTTCTTC. Translation gives CATASGNEQFF.

The rearrangement links TRBV28 to TRBJ2-7; maybe TRBD2 (5 bases). Trimming shortened V by 5 bases and J by 6 bases, and 23 bases separated the two germline ends. This CDR3 has 16 amino acids. CDR1 and CDR2 from the germline V gene are MDHEN and SYDVKM. The CDR3 protein is CASSVTTYGEFGEQYF. Here the CDR3 DNA reads TGTGCCAGCAGTGTTACTACCTACGGGGAGTTCGGCGAGCAGTACTTC.

J is TRBJ1-4 and V is TRBV7-6, with D possibly TRBD1 on 5 matching bases. Germline V gene data show CDR1 as SGHVS and CDR2 as FNYEAQ. V gave up 5 bases and J gave up 6 bases, with 13 bases separating them. This CDR3 contains 14 residues. The CDR3 nucleotides read TGTGCCAGCAGCGGAGACAGATACTATGAAAAACTGTTTTTT. Residues: CASSGDRYYEKLFF.

J is TRBJ1-1 and V is TRBV14; 7 bases match TRBD1. Germline CDR1 reads SGHDN; CDR2 reads FVKESK. V was pared by 2 bases and J by 2 bases, with 14 bases of the junction left unmatched. The CDR3 runs 18 residues. The CDR3 coding sequence is TGTGCCAGCAGCCAATCGCCGGCACAGGGGACTCGTAACACTGAAGCTTTCTTT. Translating gives CASSQSPAQGTRNTEAFF.

The chain has TRBV6-4 and TRBJ1-1; TRBD1 is a possible D gene (6 bases). Trimming pared 6 bases from V and 4 bases from J, leaving 18 bases between. Germline loops: CDR1 MRHNA, CDR2 SNTAGT. CDR3 length: 15 amino acids. CDR3 sequence (DNA): TGTGCCAGCAGGCCCTTGGGGGGCGAGGGCACTGAAGCTTTCTTT. It codes for CASRPLGGEGTEAFF.

V gene TRBV27 combines with J gene TRBJ2-7; TRBD2 matches 8 bases. Losses at the gene ends were 6 bases for V and 6 bases for J; bases not matched to a gene: 4. The germline CDR1 and CDR2 sequences are MNHEY and SMNVEV (reference sequence). The CDR3 runs 12 residues. The CDR3 loop reads CASRGLAVEQYF. CDR3 nucleotides: TGTGCCAGCAGAGGACTAGCAGTCGAGCAGTACTTC.

The chain joins TRBV7-9 to TRBJ2-2; D not resolved. Germline assignment: CDR1 SEHNR and CDR2 FQNEAQ (reference sequence). Trimming took 5 bases from V and 0 from J, leaving 10 bases between them. The CDR3 contains 15 residues. The CDR3 reads CASSPTHANTGELFF. CDR3 DNA: TGTGCCAGCAGCCCGACACATGCGAACACCGGGGAGCTGTTTTTT.

This chain connects TRBV9 to TRBJ2-7; D not resolved. The CDR3 spans 16 residues. Trimming removed 2 bases at V and 4 bases at J, with 19 bases between. Germline V gene lookup returns CDR1 SGDLS and CDR2 YYNGEE. CDR3 bases: TGTGCCAGCAGCGTCGAACCAGGCCCATCCTTATACGAGCAGTACTTC. Translating it yields CASSVEPGPSLYEQYF.

This sequence joins TRBV10-1 and TRBJ2-7; TRBD2 matches at 10 bases. Germline CDR1 is WNHNN and CDR2 is SYGVQD (reference sequence). CDR3 length equals 18 residues. V was pared by 0 bases and J by 5 bases, with 13 bases of the junction left unmatched. CDR3 protein: CASSESLRTSGYPDEQYF. For the CDR3, the DNA is TGCGCCAGCAGTGAGTCACTCCGGACTAGCGGCTACCCGGACGAGCAGTACTTC.

This chain joins TRBV4-1 and TRBJ1-1; possibly TRBD1 for D (6 bases). With 1 base removed from V and 4 bases from J, the gap between germline ends came to 10 bases. The CDR3 length is 14 residues. CDR1 is MGHRA, CDR2 YSYEKL, per germline. The CDR3 bases are TGCGCCAGCAGCCAAGCTGGAGGGGGCACTGAAGCTTTCTTT. It translates to CASSQAGGGTEAFF.